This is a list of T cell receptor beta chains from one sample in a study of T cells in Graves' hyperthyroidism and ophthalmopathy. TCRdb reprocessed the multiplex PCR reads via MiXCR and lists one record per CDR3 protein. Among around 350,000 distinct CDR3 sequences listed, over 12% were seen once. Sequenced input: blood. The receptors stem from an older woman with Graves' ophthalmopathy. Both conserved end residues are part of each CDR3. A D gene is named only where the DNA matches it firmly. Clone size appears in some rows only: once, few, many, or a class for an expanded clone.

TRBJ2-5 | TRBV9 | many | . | TGTGCCAGCAGCGTAGGGGAGGCCCGAAGAGGGACCCAGTACTTC | CASSVGEARRGTQYF
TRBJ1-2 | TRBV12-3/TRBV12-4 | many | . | TGTGCCAGCAGCACAGGGATTGGCTACACCTTC | CASSTGIGYTF
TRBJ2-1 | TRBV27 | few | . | TGTGCCAGTCCTCCGGCGGGCCAGAGCTCCTACAATGAGCAGTTCTTC | CASPPAGQSSYNEQFF
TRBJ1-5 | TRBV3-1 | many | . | TGTGCCAGCAGCAAAGCATATAGCAATCAGCCCCAGCATTTT | CASSKAYSNQPQHF
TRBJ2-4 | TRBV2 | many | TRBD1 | TGTGCCAGCAGTACCGACAGGGTCGGCATTCAGTACTTC | CASSTDRVGIQYF
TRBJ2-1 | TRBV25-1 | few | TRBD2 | TGTGCCAGCAGTGACCCCAAAGCGGGAAACTACAATGAGCAGTTCTTC | CASSDPKAGNYNEQFF
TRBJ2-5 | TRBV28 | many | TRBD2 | TGTGCCAGCAGTCCTCTAGCGGGAGGTGGGGAGACCCAGTACTTC | CASSPLAGGGETQYF
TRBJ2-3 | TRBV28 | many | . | TGTGCCAGCAGTTTAAGTCGGGGACGCCGCGGCACAGATACGCAGTATTTT | CASSLSRGRRGTDTQYF
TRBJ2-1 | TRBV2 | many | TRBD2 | TGTGCCAGCAGTGAAGTGGGACTAGGATACAATGAGCAGTTCTTC | CASSEVGLGYNEQFF
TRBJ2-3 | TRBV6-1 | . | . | TGTGCCAGCTTAGATCCGGGACATACTTTTACAGATACGCAGTATTTT | CASLDPGHTFTDTQYF
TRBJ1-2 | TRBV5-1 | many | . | TGCGCCAGCAGCTTGGGGGACGGCAACTATGGCTACACCTTC | CASSLGDGNYGYTF
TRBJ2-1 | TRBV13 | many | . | TGTGCCAGCAGCTTAGGGCAACTACGGGACACTTACAATGAGCAGTTCTTC | CASSLGQLRDTYNEQFF
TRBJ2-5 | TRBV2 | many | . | TGTGCCAGCAGTGAATGGGCTACCCAAGAGACCCAGTACTTC | CASSEWATQETQYF
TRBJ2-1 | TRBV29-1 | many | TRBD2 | TGCAGCGTGCCTCCGGGACTAGCGGATCCCTCCTACAATGAGCAGTTCTTC | CSVPPGLADPSYNEQFF
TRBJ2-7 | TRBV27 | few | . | TGTGCCAGCAGTTTATCGATGAGCTCCTACGAGCAGTACTTC | CASSLSMSSYEQYF
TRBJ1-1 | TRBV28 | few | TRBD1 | TGTGCCAGCAGACAACAGGGGCCATCGGAAGCTTTCTTT | CASRQQGPSEAFF
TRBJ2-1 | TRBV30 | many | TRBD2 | TGTGCCTGGAGCCCACGGATAGCGGGGTTGGTGAATGAGCAGTTCTTC | CAWSPRIAGLVNEQFF
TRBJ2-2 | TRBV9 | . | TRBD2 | TGTGCCAGCAGCTCCCCCTTGGTAGCGGGAGCCGGGGAGCTGTTTTTT | CASSSPLVAGAGELFF